The rows below give T cell receptor beta chains drawn from one sample of a study of T cell changes during pregnancy in multiple sclerosis. Sequenced by immunoSEQ multiplex PCR; TCRdb stores in-frame clones only, minus some. The table has 45,000 to 60,000 clones, more than 90% seen once; the top ten hold about 0.37%. This sample comprised CD4+ T cells from peripheral blood mononuclear cells, obtained before pregnancy. The receptors were sampled from a female donor with multiple sclerosis, enrolled in a pregnancy study. Each CDR3 is given with its conserved first and last residue. D genes are given only for firm matches. Size is stated for part of the rows, as once, few or many counts, or as a class when the clone is expanded.

>-|TRBJ2-2|-|TRBV11-1
CASSLGGPNTGELFF
TGTGCCAGCAGCCTGGGGGGGCCGAACACCGGGGAGCTGTTTTTT
>-|TRBJ2-2|-|TRBV5-4
CASSLAPTKLAGELFF
TGTGCCAGCAGCTTGGCCCCCACCAAGCTTGCCGGGGAGCTGTTTTTT
>-|TRBJ1-3|-|TRBV15
CATSRDRGTGNTIYF
TGTGCCACCAGCAGAGATCGGGGTACTGGAAACACCATATATTTT
>-|TRBJ2-7|-|TRBV9
CASSPNLVIGHEQYF
TGTGCCAGCAGCCCGAACCTAGTGATTGGCCACGAGCAGTACTTC
>-|TRBJ2-5|-|TRBV5-4
CASSLARRRETQYF
TGTGCCAGCAGCTTGGCAAGACGGAGAGAGACCCAGTACTTC
>-|TRBJ2-2|-|TRBV2
CASRKSRAGELFF
TGTGCCAGCAGAAAGAGCCGGGCCGGGGAGCTGTTTTTT
>once|TRBJ1-5|TRBD1|TRBV29-1
CSVRTGNSNQPQHF
TGCAGCGTTCGGACAGGGAATAGCAATCAGCCCCAGCATTTT
>-|TRBJ1-2|-|TRBV6-6
CASLRSQEDNYGYTF
TGTGCCAGCCTTAGGAGTCAGGAGGATAACTATGGCTACACCTTC
>once|TRBJ2-1|TRBD1|TRBV7-9
CASSFLQGVFVNEQFF
TGTGCCAGCAGCTTCTTGCAGGGGGTTTTCGTCAATGAGCAGTTCTTC
>-|TRBJ2-2|TRBD1|TRBV5-1
CASSLAQGAQSGELFF
TGCGCCAGCAGCTTGGCACAGGGGGCGCAATCCGGGGAGCTGTTTTTT
>-|TRBJ1-1|TRBD1|TRBV10-3
CAIRTGQANTEAFF
TGTGCCATCAGGACGGGACAGGCGAACACTGAAGCTTTCTTT
>-|TRBJ2-7|-|TRBV6-5
CASRTGSEQYF
TGTGCCAGCAGGACAGGATCCGAGCAGTACTTC
>many|TRBJ2-1|TRBD2|TRBV9
CASSGRLAGSYNEQFF
TGTGCCAGCAGCGGGAGACTAGCGGGCTCCTACAATGAGCAGTTCTTC
>-|TRBJ2-6|TRBD1|TRBV19
CASSLGRQGTLGANVLTF
TGTGCCAGTAGTCTGGGGAGACAGGGGACTCTTGGGGCCAACGTCCTGACTTTC
>-|TRBJ1-5|TRBD1|TRBV2
CASSARDRASQPQHF
TGTGCCAGCAGCGCCCGGGACAGGGCTAGTCAGCCCCAGCATTTT
>-|TRBJ2-3|TRBD2|TRBV19
CASSSQAGGQDTQYF
TGTGCCAGTAGTTCCCAAGCGGGAGGGCAAGATACGCAGTATTTT
>-|TRBJ2-3|TRBD2|TRBV9
CASSVEAGRTDTQYF
TGTGCCAGCAGCGTTGAAGCGGGGCGCACAGATACGCAGTATTTT
>-|TRBJ1-1|TRBD1|TRBV30
CAWRTGESEAFF
TGTGCCTGGAGGACAGGGGAATCTGAAGCTTTCTTT
>once|TRBJ2-1|-|TRBV27
CASTRDTTYNEQFF
TGTGCCAGCACCCGGGACACCACCTACAATGAGCAGTTCTTC
>-|TRBJ2-7|-|TRBV27
CASSSPNRRGYEQYF
TGTGCCAGCAGTTCCCCCAACAGGCGAGGATACGAGCAGTACTTC
>-|TRBJ1-1|-|TRBV18
CASSPNAELKNTEAFF
TGTGCCAGCTCACCGAACGCAGAACTAAAGAACACTGAAGCTTTCTTT
>-|TRBJ2-3|-|TRBV6-1
CASSLTRVNTQYF
TGTGCCAGCAGTTTAACCAGGGTAAATACGCAGTATTTT
>-|TRBJ2-5|-|TRBV30
CAWSVRLTQETQYF
TGTGCCTGGAGTGTACGCTTGACTCAAGAGACCCAGTACTTC
>-|TRBJ2-3|-|TRBV29-1
CSVERDTDTQYF
TGCAGCGTTGAGAGGGACACAGATACGCAGTATTTT
>-|TRBJ1-5|-|TRBV5-1
CASSETGNQPQHF
TGCGCCAGCAGCGAAACAGGCAATCAGCCCCAGCATTTT
>-|TRBJ2-3|TRBD2|TRBV10-2
CASREGSASSTDTQYF
TGCGCCAGCCGGGAGGGAAGTGCCTCTAGCACAGATACGCAGTATTTT
>-|TRBJ2-2|-|TRBV5-1
CASSFEHTSGELFF
TGCGCCAGCAGTTTCGAACACACCTCGGGGGAGCTGTTTTTT
>-|TRBJ2-7|-|TRBV5-1
CASSLDRVAGEQYF
TGCGCCAGCAGCCTGGATAGGGTTGCGGGCGAGCAGTACTTC